The rows below give T cell receptor beta chains drawn from one sample of a study of OX40 agonist ivuxolimab in advanced cancers. Data came from immunoSEQ multiplex PCR; TCRdb stores just in-frame clones and leaves some out. The repertoire consists of tens of thousands of clones, with approximately 89% occurring once and the leading ten covering roughly 4%. The sequencing used CD4+ or CD8+ T cells sorted from blood, collected in a trial of the OX40 agonist ivuxolimab. The receptors originated from an adult with an advanced solid tumor such as melanoma, head and neck, liver or kidney cancer. CDR3s include the opening cysteine and the closing phenylalanine or tryptophan.

v_gene: TRBV27; CDR3aa: CASSPRQGRFGANVLTF
v_gene: TRBV29-1; CDR3aa: CSVEVTGRADTQYF
v_gene: TRBV6-5; CDR3aa: CASSLGQSYNEQFF
v_gene: TRBV10-1; CDR3aa: CASSESTGIGAYNEQFF
v_gene: TRBV28; CDR3aa: CASSIGTVNTEAFF
v_gene: TRBV29-1; CDR3aa: CSVKQGYEQYF
v_gene: TRBV27; CDR3aa: CASSWTVNQPQHF
v_gene: TRBV21-1; CDR3aa: CASSKNKNTGELFF
v_gene: TRBV30; CDR3aa: CAWSDTNTEAFF
v_gene: TRBV19; CDR3aa: CASSSKREVGTDTQYF
v_gene: TRBV29-1; CDR3aa: CSVQRGVNTEAFF
v_gene: TRBV29-1; CDR3aa: CSARRGTPYEQYF
v_gene: TRBV10-3; CDR3aa: CAITHRADYGYTF
v_gene: TRBV5-4; CDR3aa: CASSQGLAGVGAKNIQYF
v_gene: TRBV6-6; CDR3aa: CASTGVAGDTQYF
v_gene: TRBV7-2; CDR3aa: CASSPSSGAYGYTF
v_gene: TRBV30; CDR3aa: CAWSPQRGANTEAFF
v_gene: TRBV2; CDR3aa: CASSQDSNQPQHF
v_gene: TRBV28; CDR3aa: CASSLRLQPQHF
v_gene: TRBV14; CDR3aa: CASSQVPYSSNNQPQHF
v_gene: TRBV5-1; CDR3aa: CASSVPRDLYNEQFF